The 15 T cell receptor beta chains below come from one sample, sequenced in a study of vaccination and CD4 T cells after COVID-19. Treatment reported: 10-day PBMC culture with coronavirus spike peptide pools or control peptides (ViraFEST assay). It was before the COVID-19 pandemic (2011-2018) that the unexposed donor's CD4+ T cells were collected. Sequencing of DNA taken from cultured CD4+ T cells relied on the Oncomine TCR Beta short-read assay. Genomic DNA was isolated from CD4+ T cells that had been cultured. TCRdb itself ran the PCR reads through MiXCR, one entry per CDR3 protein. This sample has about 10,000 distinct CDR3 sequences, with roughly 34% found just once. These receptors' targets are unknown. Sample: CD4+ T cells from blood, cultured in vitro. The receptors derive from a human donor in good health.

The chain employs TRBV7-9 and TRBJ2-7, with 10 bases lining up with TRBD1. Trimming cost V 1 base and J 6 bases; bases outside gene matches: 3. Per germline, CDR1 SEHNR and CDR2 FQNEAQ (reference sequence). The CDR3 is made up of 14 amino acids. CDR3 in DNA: TGTGCCAGCAGCTTAGGGGACAGGGGTGTCGAGCAGTACTTC. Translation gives CASSLGDRGVEQYF. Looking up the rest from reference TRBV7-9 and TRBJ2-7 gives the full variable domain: DTGVSQNPRHKITKRGQNVTFRCDPISEHNRLYWYRQTLGQGPEFLTYFQNEAQLEKSRLLSDRFSAERPKGSFSTLEIQRTEQGDSAMYLCASSLGDRGVEQYFGPGTRLTVT.

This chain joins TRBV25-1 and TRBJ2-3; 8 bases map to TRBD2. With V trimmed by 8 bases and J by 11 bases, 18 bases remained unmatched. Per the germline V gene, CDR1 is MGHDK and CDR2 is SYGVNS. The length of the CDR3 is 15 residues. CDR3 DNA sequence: TGTGCCAGCCTCCCGGGGGGGGCAGGAGAGAACTGGCAGTATTTT. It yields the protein CASLPGGAGENWQYF. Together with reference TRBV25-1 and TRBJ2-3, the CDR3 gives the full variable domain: EADIYQTPRYLVIGTGKKITLECSQTMGHDKMYWYQQDPGMELHLIHYSYGVNSTEKGDLSSESTVSRIRTEHFPLTLESARPSHTSQYLCASLPGGAGENWQYFGPGTRLTVL.

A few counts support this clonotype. Here the CDR3 DNA reads TGCAGTGCTAGAGTGACGACGGATAGCAATCAGCCCCAGCATTTT. This translates into CSARVTTDSNQPQHF. V and J are TRBV20-1 and TRBJ1-5; D remains unclear. Per germline, CDR1 DFQATT and CDR2 SNEGSKA (reference sequence). Deletions cut 1 base from V and 0 bases from J, with 10 bases between. There are 15 residues in the CDR3.

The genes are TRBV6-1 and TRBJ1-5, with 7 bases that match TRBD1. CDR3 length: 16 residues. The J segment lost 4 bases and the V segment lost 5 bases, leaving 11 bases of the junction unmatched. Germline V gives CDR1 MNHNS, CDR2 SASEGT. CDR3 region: CASSNTGAVGNQPQHF. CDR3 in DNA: TGTGCCAGCAGTAATACAGGGGCGGTGGGGAATCAGCCCCAGCATTTT.

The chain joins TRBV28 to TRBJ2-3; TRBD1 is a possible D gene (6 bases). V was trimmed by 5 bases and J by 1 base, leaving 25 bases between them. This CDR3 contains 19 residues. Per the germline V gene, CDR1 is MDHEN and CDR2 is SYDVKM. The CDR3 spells CASSPRRWTVSEGTDTQYF. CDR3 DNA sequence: TGTGCCAGCAGTCCTCGAAGATGGACAGTATCAGAGGGCACAGATACGCAGTATTTT.

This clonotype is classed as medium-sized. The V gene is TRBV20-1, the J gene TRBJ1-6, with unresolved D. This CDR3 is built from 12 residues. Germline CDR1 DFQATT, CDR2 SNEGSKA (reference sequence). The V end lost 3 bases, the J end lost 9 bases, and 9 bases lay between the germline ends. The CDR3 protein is CSAREGGSPLHF. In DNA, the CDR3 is TGCAGTGCTAGGGAAGGTGGTTCACCCCTCCACTTT.

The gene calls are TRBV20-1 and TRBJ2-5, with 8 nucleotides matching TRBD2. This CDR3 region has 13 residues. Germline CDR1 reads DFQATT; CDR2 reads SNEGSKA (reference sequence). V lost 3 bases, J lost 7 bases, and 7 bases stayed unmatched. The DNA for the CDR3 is TGCAGTGCTAGGCGGCAGGCGGGGGGGACCCAGTACTTC. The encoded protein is CSARRQAGGTQYF.

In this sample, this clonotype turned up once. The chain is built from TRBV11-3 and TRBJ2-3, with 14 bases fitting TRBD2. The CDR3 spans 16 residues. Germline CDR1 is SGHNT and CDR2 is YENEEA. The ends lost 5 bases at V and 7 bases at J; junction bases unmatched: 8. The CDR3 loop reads CASSQWGLAGVNTQYF. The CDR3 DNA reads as TGTGCCAGCAGCCAATGGGGACTAGCGGGAGTTAATACGCAGTATTTT.

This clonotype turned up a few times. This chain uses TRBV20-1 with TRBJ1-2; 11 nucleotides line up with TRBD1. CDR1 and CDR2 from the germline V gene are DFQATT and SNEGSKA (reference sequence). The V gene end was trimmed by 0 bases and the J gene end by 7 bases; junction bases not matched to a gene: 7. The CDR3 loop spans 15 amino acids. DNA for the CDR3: TGCAGTGCTAGAGATCCCGGACAGGGGGCTGTTGGCTACACCTTC. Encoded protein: CSARDPGQGAVGYTF.

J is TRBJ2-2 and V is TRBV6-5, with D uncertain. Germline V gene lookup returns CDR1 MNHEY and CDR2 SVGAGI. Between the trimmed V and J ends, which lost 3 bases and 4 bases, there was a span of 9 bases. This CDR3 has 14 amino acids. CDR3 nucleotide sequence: TGTGCCAGCAGTTATGAGATTGGCACCGGGGAGCTGTTTTTT. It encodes CASSYEIGTGELFF.

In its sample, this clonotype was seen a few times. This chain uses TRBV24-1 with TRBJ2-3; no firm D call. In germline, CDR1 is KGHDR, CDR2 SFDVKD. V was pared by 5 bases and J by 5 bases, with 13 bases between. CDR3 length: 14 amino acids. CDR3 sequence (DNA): TGTGCCACCAGTGGGATTGGGCAGGAAGATACGCAGTATTTT. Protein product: CATSGIGQEDTQYF.

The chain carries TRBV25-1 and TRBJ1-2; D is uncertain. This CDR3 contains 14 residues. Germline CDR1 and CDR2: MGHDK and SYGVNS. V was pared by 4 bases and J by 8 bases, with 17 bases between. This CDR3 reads CASSGWIDMRGYTF. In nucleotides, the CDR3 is TGTGCCAGCAGTGGTTGGATAGATATGAGAGGCTACACCTTC.

In DNA, the CDR3 is TGTGCCAGCAGCTTTGGGGGAACTGGTGAAGCTTTCTTT. It codes for CASSFGGTGEAFF. The chain carries TRBV7-3 and TRBJ1-1, with D possibly matching TRBD1 (5 bases). The CDR3 consists of 13 residues. The germline gives CDR1 SGHTA, CDR2 FQGTGA. V lost 3 bases and J lost 7, with 12 bases in between.

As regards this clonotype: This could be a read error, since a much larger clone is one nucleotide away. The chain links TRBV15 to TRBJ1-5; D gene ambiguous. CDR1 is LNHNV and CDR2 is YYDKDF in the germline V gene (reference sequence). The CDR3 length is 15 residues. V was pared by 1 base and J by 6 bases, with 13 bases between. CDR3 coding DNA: TGTGCCACCAGCAGAGGCGGGGATTTGAGTCAGCCCCAGCATTTT. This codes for CATSRGGDLSQPQHF.

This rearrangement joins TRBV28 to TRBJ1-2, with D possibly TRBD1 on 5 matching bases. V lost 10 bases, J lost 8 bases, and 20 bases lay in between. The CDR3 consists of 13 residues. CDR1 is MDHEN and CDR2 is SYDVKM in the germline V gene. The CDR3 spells CATKVTAGPGYTF. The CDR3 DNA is TGTGCCACCAAGGTAACAGCGGGGCCGGGCTACACCTTC.